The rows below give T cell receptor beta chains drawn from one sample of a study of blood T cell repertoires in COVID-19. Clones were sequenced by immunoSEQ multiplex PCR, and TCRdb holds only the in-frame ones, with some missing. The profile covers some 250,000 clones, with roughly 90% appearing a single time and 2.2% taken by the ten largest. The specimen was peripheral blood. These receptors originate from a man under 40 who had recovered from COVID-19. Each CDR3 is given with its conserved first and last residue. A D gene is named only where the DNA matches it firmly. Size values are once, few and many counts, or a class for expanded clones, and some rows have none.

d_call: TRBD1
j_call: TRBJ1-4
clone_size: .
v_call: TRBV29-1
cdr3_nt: TGCAGCGTTCTTAGGACAGGGGACGAAAAACTGTTTTTT
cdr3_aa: CSVLRTGDEKLFF

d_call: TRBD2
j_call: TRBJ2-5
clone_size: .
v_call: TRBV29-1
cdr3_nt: TGCAGCGTTGAAGAATTATTCGGGAGGGGGCAAGAGACCCAGTACTTC
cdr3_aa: CSVEELFGRGQETQYF

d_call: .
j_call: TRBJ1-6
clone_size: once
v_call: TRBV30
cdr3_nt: TGTGCCTGCACTGAGCGGGGTTTCGATTCACCCCTCCACTTT
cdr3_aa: CACTERGFDSPLHF

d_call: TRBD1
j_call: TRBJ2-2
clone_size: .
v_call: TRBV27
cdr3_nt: TGTGCCAGCAGTCCGACAGGGGGACTCAACACCGGGGAGCTGTTTTTT
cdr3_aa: CASSPTGGLNTGELFF

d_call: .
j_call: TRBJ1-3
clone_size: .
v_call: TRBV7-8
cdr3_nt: TGTGCCAGCAGCTTTCAAGGAAACACCATATATTTT
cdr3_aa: CASSFQGNTIYF

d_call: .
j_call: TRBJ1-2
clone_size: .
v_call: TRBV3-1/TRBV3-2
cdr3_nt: TGTGCCAGCAGCCAAGATGTGGGCAGTGGCTATGGCTACACCTTC
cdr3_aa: CASSQDVGSGYGYTF

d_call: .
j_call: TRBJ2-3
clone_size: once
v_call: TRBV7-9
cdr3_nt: TGTGCCAGCAGCTTACTTTTTCGCGGGGGCATCACAGATACGCAGTATTTT
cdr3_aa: CASSLLFRGGITDTQYF

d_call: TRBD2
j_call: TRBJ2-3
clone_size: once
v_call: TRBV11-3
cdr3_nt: TGTGCCAGCAGCTCAACTAGCGGGGGGGCCGGAGATACGCAGTATTTT
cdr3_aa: CASSSTSGGAGDTQYF

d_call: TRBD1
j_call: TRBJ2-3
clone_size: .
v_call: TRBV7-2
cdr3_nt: TGTGCCAGCAGCTCCAGGACAGGGGGCGCCCCCAGCACAGATACGCAGTATTTT
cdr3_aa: CASSSRTGGAPSTDTQYF

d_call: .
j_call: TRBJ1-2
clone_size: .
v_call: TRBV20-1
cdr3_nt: TGCAGTGCTAGTCTGAATGACAGGACCCTGTGGGGCTACACCTTC
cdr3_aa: CSASLNDRTLWGYTF

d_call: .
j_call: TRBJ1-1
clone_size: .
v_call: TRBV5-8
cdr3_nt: TGTGCCAGCAGCTTTGTAGGGGGTTCTCAAGCTTTCTTT
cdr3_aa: CASSFVGGSQAFF

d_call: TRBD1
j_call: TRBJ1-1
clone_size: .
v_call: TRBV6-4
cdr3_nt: TGTGCCAGCAGTGCTTCAGGGGGGCACACTGAAGCTTTCTTT
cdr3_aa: CASSASGGHTEAFF

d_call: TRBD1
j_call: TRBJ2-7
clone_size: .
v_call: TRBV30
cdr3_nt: TGTGCCTGGAGGGAAACAGGGGATTTCGACGAGCAGTACTTC
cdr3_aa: CAWRETGDFDEQYF

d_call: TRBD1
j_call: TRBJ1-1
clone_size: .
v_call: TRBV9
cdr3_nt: TGTGCCAGCAGCCCCGGGACAGGGTTTGATACTGAAGCTTTCTTT
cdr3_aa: CASSPGTGFDTEAFF

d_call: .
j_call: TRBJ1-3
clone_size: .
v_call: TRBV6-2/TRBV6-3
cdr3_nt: TGTGCCAGCAGTTACACGCCGGGGGGCACCATATATTTT
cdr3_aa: CASSYTPGGTIYF

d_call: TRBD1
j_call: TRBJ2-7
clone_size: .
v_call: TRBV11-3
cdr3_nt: TGTGCCAGCAGCTTCAGGACAGGGCTTGAGCAGTACTTC
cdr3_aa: CASSFRTGLEQYF

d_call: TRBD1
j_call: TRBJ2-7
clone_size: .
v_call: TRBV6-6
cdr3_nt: TGTGCCACGAGGACAGGCTACGAGCAGTACTTC
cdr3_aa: CATRTGYEQYF

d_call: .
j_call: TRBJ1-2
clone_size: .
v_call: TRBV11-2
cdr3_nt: TGTGCCAGCAGCGTGGGACATAACTATGGCTACACCTTC
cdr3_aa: CASSVGHNYGYTF